This T cell receptor (beta chain) was documented in a study of tumor and adjacent non-tumor tissue in lung cancer. V was clipped by 0 bases and J by 2 bases; unmatched bases: 13. This CDR3 is 17 amino acids long. In germline, CDR1 is DFQATT, CDR2 SNEGSKA (reference sequence). This sample's RNA came from whole unsorted tissue. Distant lung tissue was collected more than 3 cm away from the tumor edge. Notes on the study in general: Significantly higher TCR diversity was found in tumor than normal lung. Normal lung showed higher cumulative top 100 clone frequency than tumor.

A modified ARM-PCR protocol with three rounds of nested PCR amplified TCRbeta. TCRdb re-called the multiplex PCR reads through MiXCR, storing one row per CDR3 protein. The sample holds tens of thousands of distinct CDR3 sequences; 76% are singletons and the top ten take roughly 37%. As for this clonotype: Its target is not known.

Specimen: distant non-tumor lung tissue. The sequence derives from a man aged 70 or older with non-small cell lung cancer. The chain carries TRBV20-1 and TRBJ2-7, with 7 bases fitting TRBD1. DNA of the CDR3: TGCAGTGCTAGAGATCGCATGGGTGGACAGGCGACCTACGAGCAGTACTTC. Translating it yields CSARDRMGGQATYEQYF.